This is a list of T cell receptor beta chains from one sample in a study of tumor-infiltrating lymphocytes in primary liver carcinoma. TCRdb reprocessed the multiplex PCR reads with MiXCR, giving one entry per CDR3 protein. The data contain roughly 50,000 distinct CDR3 sequences, 70% to 85% of them singletons. The sample taken for sequencing was liver tumor tissue from sampling region 2. The receptor source for this set is a man aged 35 to 55 with primary liver carcinoma and hepatitis B virus infection. CDR3s include the opening cysteine and the closing phenylalanine or tryptophan. D genes are given only for firm matches. Rows give clone size only sometimes, using once, few, many, or a class for an expanded clone.

v_call	j_call	clone_size	d_call	cdr3_nt	cdr3_aa
TRBV14	TRBJ2-7	NA	TRBD1	TGTAGCAGCAGCCCGGACAGGGGGCCCTACGAGCAGTACTTC	CSSSPDRGPYEQYF
TRBV6-1	TRBJ1-2	many	NA	TGTGCCAGCACCGAACCGGGACCGACGCGGGAAGGCTACACCTTC	CASTEPGPTREGYTF
TRBV24-1	TRBJ1-2	NA	NA	TGTGCCACCAGTGATAGAAGCCCCCGGACATCCGAGGACTATGGCTACACCTTC	CATSDRSPRTSEDYGYTF
TRBV12-3/TRBV12-4	TRBJ2-7	many	TRBD2	TGTGCCAGCGAACCGGGACTAGCGGGCAGCTACTACGAGCAGTACTTC	CASEPGLAGSYYEQYF
TRBV20-1	TRBJ2-7	NA	NA	TGCAGTGCTAGGACCGGGATTGGGACGTACTACGAGCAGTACTTC	CSARTGIGTYYEQYF
TRBV29-1	TRBJ2-1	NA	TRBD2	TGCAGCACTACGGGGGGAGTGGCCTACAATGAGCTGTTCTTC	CSTTGGVAYNELFF
TRBV5-6	TRBJ1-5	NA	NA	TGTGCCAGCAACCTGGGGGGAAATCAGCCCCAACATTTT	CASNLGGNQPQHF
TRBV12-3/TRBV12-4	TRBJ1-5	NA	NA	TGTGCCGGCAGTCTCAGGGAGCAGCCCCAGCATTTT	CAGSLREQPQHF
TRBV11-2	TRBJ1-1	medium-sized	NA	TGTGCCAGCAGCCCCCCACAGCATGGGGGCACTGAAGCTTTCTTT	CASSPPQHGGTEAFF
TRBV6-5	TRBJ1-5	NA	NA	TGTGCCAGCAGTTTTTCAAGGAGGGAGCAACCCCAGCATTTT	CASSFSRREQPQHF
TRBV11-2	TRBJ2-5	NA	NA	TGTGCCAGGGGGAGGGGGGACCAAGGGACCCAGTACTTC	CARGRGDQGTQYF
TRBV4-1	TRBJ2-2	NA	NA	TGCTCCAGCAGCCAAGATCGGGGGAGCACCGGGGAGCTGTTTTTT	CSSSQDRGSTGELFF
TRBV12-3/TRBV12-4	TRBJ2-3	NA	TRBD1	TGTGCCAGCAGTTTGGGACAGGGACCTTCTTGCGCAGATACGCAGTATTTT	CASSLGQGPSCADTQYF
TRBV10-3	TRBJ1-1	few	NA	TGTGCCATTGGTCCAGGGGACGATCGGAACACTGAAGCTTTCTTT	CAIGPGDDRNTEAFF
TRBV4-2	TRBJ1-5	NA	TRBD1	TGTGCCAGCAGCCAAGATGGACAGGTCAATCAGCCCCAGCATTTT	CASSQDGQVNQPQHF
TRBV29-1	TRBJ2-7	once	TRBD2	TGCAGCGCTTTAGGGGCTAGCGGGAGTAACCCCACCTACGAGCAGTACTTC	CSALGASGSNPTYEQYF
TRBV11-1	TRBJ2-1	NA	TRBD2	TGTGCCTGCAGCTTCGGGACTAGCGGCTACAATAAGCAGTCCTTC	CACSFGTSGYNKQSF
TRBV7-6	TRBJ1-1	NA	NA	TGTGCCAGCAGCTTAACCAGGGAAGGCACTGAAGCTTTCTTT	CASSLTREGTEAFF